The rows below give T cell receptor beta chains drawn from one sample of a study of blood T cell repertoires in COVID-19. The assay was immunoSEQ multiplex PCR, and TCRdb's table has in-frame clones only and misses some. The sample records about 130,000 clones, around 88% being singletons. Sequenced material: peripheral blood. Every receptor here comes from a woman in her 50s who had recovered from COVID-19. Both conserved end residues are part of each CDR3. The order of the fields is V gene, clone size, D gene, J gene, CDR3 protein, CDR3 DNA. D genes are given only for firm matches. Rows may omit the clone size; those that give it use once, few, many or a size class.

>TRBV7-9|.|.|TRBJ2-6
CASSFSTGANVLTF
TGTGCCAGCAGCTTTAGCACTGGGGCCAACGTCCTGACTTTC
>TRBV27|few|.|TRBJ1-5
CASSWSGSQPQHF
TGTGCCAGCAGTTGGTCAGGGTCTCAGCCCCAGCATTTT
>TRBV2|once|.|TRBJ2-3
CASSDTTDTQYF
TGTGCCAGCAGTGATACAACAGATACGCAGTATTTT
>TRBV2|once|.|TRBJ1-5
CASSSQGGNQPQHF
TGTGCCAGCAGTAGCCAGGGTGGCAATCAGCCCCAGCATTTT
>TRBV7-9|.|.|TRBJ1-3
CASSLERTVSGNTIYF
TGTGCCAGCAGCTTAGAGCGGACAGTCTCTGGAAACACCATATATTTT
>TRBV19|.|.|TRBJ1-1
CASSALLRNTEAFF
TGTGCCAGTAGTGCCCTTCTGAGGAACACTGAAGCTTTCTTT
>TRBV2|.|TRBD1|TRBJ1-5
CASRRRGQGYSNQPQHF
TGTGCCAGCAGGCGGAGAGGACAGGGCTATAGCAATCAGCCCCAGCATTTT
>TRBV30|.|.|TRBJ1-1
CAWSVSGGTEAFF
TGTGCCTGGAGTGTAAGTGGCGGCACTGAAGCTTTCTTT
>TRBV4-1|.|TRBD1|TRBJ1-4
CASSLHGTGSEKLFF
TGCGCCAGCAGCCTCCATGGGACAGGGAGTGAAAAACTGTTTTTT
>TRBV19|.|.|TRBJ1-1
CASSPGLLGTLNTEAFF
TGTGCCAGTAGTCCCGGCCTCCTCGGGACACTGAACACTGAAGCTTTCTTT
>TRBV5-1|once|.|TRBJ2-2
CASSFGGGYTGELFF
TGCGCCAGCAGCTTTGGCGGGGGCTACACCGGGGAGCTGTTTTTT
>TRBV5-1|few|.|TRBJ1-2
CASSPNTGTGYTF
TGCGCCAGCAGCCCGAACACAGGGACCGGCTACACCTTC
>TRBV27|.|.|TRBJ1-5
CASSAGYNQPQHF
TGTGCCAGCAGTGCAGGGTACAATCAGCCCCAGCATTTT
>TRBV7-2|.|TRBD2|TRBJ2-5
CASSFPAGGRETQYF
TGTGCCAGCAGCTTCCCGGCGGGGGGGCGAGAGACCCAGTACTTC
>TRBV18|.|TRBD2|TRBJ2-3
CASSRTSGSQDTQYF
TGTGCCAGCTCAAGGACTAGCGGGAGTCAAGATACGCAGTATTTT
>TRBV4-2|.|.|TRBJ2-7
CASSQRLGVEQYF
TGTGCCAGCAGCCAACGCTTAGGGGTCGAGCAGTACTTC
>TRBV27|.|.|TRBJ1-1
CASRKGILNTEAFF
TGTGCCAGCAGGAAGGGGATACTGAACACTGAAGCTTTCTTT
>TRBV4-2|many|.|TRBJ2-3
CASSQAGHGDTQYF
TGTGCCAGCAGCCAAGCTGGACACGGAGATACGCAGTATTTT
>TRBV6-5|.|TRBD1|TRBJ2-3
CASSYTWTGTDTQYF
TGTGCCAGCAGTTACACCTGGACAGGGACAGATACGCAGTATTTT
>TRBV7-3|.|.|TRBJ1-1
CASSLNRQARGTEAFF
TGTGCCAGCAGCCTCAACCGACAGGCCCGGGGAACTGAAGCTTTCTTT
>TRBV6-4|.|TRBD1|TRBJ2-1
CASKRDSSYNEQFF
TGTGCCAGCAAACGGGACAGCTCCTACAATGAGCAGTTCTTC
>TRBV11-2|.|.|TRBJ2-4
CASSLGDRQRDIQYF
TGTGCCAGCAGCTTAGGAGACCGCCAACGGGACATTCAGTACTTC
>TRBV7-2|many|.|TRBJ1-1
CASSLVGDEAFF
TGTGCCAGCAGCTTAGTGGGAGATGAAGCTTTCTTT
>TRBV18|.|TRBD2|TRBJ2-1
CASSELAGGNEQFF
TGTGCCAGCTCGGAGCTAGCGGGAGGCAATGAGCAGTTCTTC
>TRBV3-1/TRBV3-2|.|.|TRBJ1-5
CASSRAAADQPQHF
TGTGCCAGCAGCCGAGCGGCAGCTGATCAGCCCCAGCATTTT
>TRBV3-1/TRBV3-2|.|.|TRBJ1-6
CASSSRGHNSPLHF
TGTGCCAGCAGCTCAAGGGGCCATAATTCACCCCTCCACTTT
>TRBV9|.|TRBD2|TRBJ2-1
CASSAGLAEYNEQFF
TGTGCCAGCAGCGCGGGACTAGCGGAATACAATGAGCAGTTCTTC
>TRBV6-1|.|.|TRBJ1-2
CASSGSTPDGSGYGYTF
TGTGCCAGCAGTGGAAGCACCCCAGACGGCAGCGGCTATGGCTACACCTTC
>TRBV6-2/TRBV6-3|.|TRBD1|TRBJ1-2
CASSDRGNYGYTF
TGTGCCAGCAGCGACAGGGGAAACTATGGCTACACCTTC
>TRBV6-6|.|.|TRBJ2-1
CASTVASRDNEQFF
TGTGCCAGCACAGTGGCTAGCAGAGACAATGAGCAGTTCTTC
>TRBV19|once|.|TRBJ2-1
CASTDGGSAYNEQFF
TGTGCCAGTACCGATGGAGGGTCGGCCTACAATGAGCAGTTCTTC
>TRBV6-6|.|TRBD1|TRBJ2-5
CASRNPGGPFQETQYF
TGTGCCAGTCGAAATCCAGGGGGCCCCTTCCAAGAGACCCAGTACTTC
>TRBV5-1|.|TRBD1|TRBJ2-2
CASSLGDRPNTGELFF
TGCGCCAGCAGCTTAGGGGACAGGCCGAACACCGGGGAGCTGTTTTTT
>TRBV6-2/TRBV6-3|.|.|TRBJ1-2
CASSYLGAQGGYTF
TGTGCCAGCAGTTATTTGGGGGCGCAAGGTGGCTACACCTTC